The T cell receptor (beta chain) under discussion was sequenced for a study of CD8 T cells in ankylosing spondylitis (dated by TCRdb to 2016 to 2017). In the study overall: The study profiled T cell receptor beta repertoires in healthy donors and ankylosing spondylitis patients to find disease-linked TCR variants. Samples of peripheral blood were taken, and for ankylosing spondylitis patients, synovial fluid was collected as well. The full study cohort was made up of about 25 ankylosing spondylitis patients and about a hundred healthy donors. General study outcomes and caveats: Some motif variants had previously been reported in the synovial fluid and blood of reactive arthritis patients, which suggests shared mechanisms of disease initiation. According to the report, matched synovial fluid samples from ankylosing spondylitis patients were significantly enriched for the disease-linked clones. A TCR beta motif made up of several highly homologous amino acid variants appeared to be characteristic of blood from ankylosing spondylitis patients. The disease-linked clones showed a CD8+ phenotype and occurred at relatively low frequencies in peripheral blood.

Reading from cysteine to phenylalanine, the CDR3 counts 15 amino acids. The entry retains the CDR3 DNA only, 45 bases that are in frame from base 1. The germline V gene encodes CDR1 DFQATT and CDR2 SNEGSKA (reference sequence). Relative to germline, V is missing 3 bases and J is missing 7 bases, with 12 bases of the junction outside any gene match. Comment on this clonotype: What this receptor recognizes is not known. No per-base quality is available; no much larger clone lies one base away.

Sequencing relied on an Illumina HiSeq 2500. Quantitative 5'-RACE with molecular barcodes was the method used to prepare the TCR beta libraries. Turning to the authors' computational methods: To identify disease-linked TCR variants, a new computational method was used, one built on a probabilistic model of VDJ rearrangement. TCRdb reworked the public reads: Q25 trimming with fastp, MiXCR clone assembly, productive beta chains retained. A single entry per CDR3 protein holds the most common genes and DNA from its merged rows. TCRdb assigned the V and J calls; the authors' analysis was not used. Here the sample has 150,000 to 200,000 distinct CDR3 sequences; approximately 18% occur a single time. Approximately 4.3% of the sample lies in the top ten.

The chain links TRBV20-1 with TRBJ2-1, with 7 middle bases fitting TRBD1. This clonotype originated in a male donor aged 10-29 years with ankylosing spondylitis or in good health (not recorded which). Donor details come from another sample of the same person, matched by shared clones. The material sequenced was blood, either unsorted or a sorted T cell fraction (not recorded which). The CDR3 in this case is CSARNIGDRRNEQFF. The nucleotide sequence is TGCAGTGCTAGGAACATCGGGGACAGAAGGAATGAGCAGTTCTTC.